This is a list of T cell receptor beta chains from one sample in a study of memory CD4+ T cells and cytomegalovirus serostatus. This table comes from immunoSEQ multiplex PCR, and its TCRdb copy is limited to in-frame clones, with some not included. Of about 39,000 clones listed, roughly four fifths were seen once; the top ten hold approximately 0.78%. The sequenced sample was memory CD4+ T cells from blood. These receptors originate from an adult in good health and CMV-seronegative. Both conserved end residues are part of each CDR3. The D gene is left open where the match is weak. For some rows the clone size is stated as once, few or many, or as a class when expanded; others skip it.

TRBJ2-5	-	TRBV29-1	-	CSAGKGTGTPETQYF	TGCAGCGCCGGGAAAGGGACCGGGACTCCGGAGACCCAGTACTTC
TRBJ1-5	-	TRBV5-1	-	CASSRGPEDNQPQHF	TGCGCCAGCAGCCGGGGGCCAGAGGACAATCAGCCCCAGCATTTT
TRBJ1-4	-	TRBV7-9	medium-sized	CASSHGGFSEKLFF	TGTGCCAGCAGCCACGGCGGTTTCTCTGAAAAACTGTTTTTT
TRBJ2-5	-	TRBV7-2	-	CASSLNLAQQQETQYF	TGTGCCAGCAGCTTAAACCTAGCCCAACAGCAAGAGACCCAGTACTTC
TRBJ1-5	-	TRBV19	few	CASAREGQPQHF	TGTGCCAGTGCAAGGGAAGGTCAGCCCCAGCATTTT
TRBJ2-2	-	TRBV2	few	CASNWAGSNTGELFF	TGTGCCAGCAATTGGGCAGGGTCGAACACCGGGGAGCTGTTTTTT
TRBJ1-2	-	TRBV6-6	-	CASRFPAGYGYTF	TGTGCCAGCCGATTTCCGGCAGGGTATGGCTACACCTTC
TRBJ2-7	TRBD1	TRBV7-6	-	CASGGQGSYEQYF	TGTGCCAGCGGAGGACAGGGCTCCTACGAGCAGTACTTC
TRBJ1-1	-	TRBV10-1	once	CASTPDTEETEAFF	TGCGCCAGCACCCCAGACACCGAGGAGACTGAAGCTTTCTTT
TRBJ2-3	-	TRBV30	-	CARRTGYTDTQYF	TGTGCCCGGCGGACGGGGTACACAGATACGCAGTATTTT
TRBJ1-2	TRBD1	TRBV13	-	CASSPGDRLNYGYTF	TGTGCCAGCAGCCCAGGGGACAGACTCAACTATGGCTACACCTTC
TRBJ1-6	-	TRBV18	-	CASSPAVGNNSPLHF	TGTGCCAGCTCTCCCGCGGTCGGCAACAATTCACCCCTCCACTTT
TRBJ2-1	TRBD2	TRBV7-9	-	CASSSPLLGAGYEQFF	TGTGCCAGCAGCTCTCCACTCTTAGGAGCGGGGTATGAGCAGTTCTTC
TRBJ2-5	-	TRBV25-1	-	CASSDVKGGETQYF	TGTGCCAGCAGTGACGTCAAGGGGGGAGAGACCCAGTACTTC
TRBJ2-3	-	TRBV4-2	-	CASSLKEGHTDTQYF	TGTGCCAGCAGCCTAAAGGAGGGGCACACAGATACGCAGTATTTT
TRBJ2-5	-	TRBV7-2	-	CASSFPSGTRETQYF	TGTGCCAGCAGCTTTCCCTCCGGTACGAGAGAGACCCAGTACTTC
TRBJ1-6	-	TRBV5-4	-	CASSPEISGSPLHF	TGTGCCAGCAGCCCGGAAATTTCAGGTTCACCCCTCCACTTT
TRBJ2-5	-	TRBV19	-	CASRGIGQPQETQYF	TGTGCCAGTAGAGGGATTGGACAGCCCCAAGAGACCCAGTACTTC
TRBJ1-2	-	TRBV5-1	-	CASSLDRAYGYTF	TGCGCCAGCAGCTTGGACAGGGCCTATGGCTACACCTTC
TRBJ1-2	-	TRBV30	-	CAWSVRGLGGYTF	TGTGCCTGGAGTGTACGAGGTTTGGGCGGCTACACCTTC
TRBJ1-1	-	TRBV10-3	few	CAIGDPGIPNTEAFF	TGTGCCATCGGGGACCCCGGGATCCCGAACACTGAAGCTTTCTTT
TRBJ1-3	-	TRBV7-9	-	CASSFPPPGNTIYF	TGTGCCAGCAGCTTCCCGCCGCCCGGAAACACCATATATTTT
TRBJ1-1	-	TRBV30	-	CAWSATQAEAFF	TGTGCCTGGAGTGCTACACAGGCTGAAGCTTTCTTT
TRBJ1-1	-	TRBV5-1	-	CASSNTGQSEAFF	TGCGCCAGCAGCAATACTGGACAGAGCGAAGCTTTCTTT
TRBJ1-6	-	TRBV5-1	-	CASSPGGGWNSPLHF	TGCGCCAGCAGCCCGGGTGGGGGTTGGAATTCACCCCTCCACTTT
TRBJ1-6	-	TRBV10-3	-	CAIRDTLTSSYNSPLHF	TGTGCCATCCGGGACACCCTCACAAGTTCCTATAATTCACCCCTCCACTTT
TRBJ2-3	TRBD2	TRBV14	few	CASSQRLAGATDTQYF	TGTGCCAGCAGCCAAAGACTAGCGGGGGCCACAGATACGCAGTATTTT
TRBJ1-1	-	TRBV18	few	CASSPRGGVGTEAFF	TGTGCCAGCTCACCTAGAGGGGGGGTCGGCACTGAAGCTTTCTTT
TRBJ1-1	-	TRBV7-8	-	CASSQIQPLDTEAFF	TGTGCCAGCAGCCAAATCCAGCCCCTAGACACTGAAGCTTTCTTT
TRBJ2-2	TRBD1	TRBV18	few	CASSGTANTGELFF	TGTGCCAGCTCCGGGACAGCGAACACCGGGGAGCTGTTTTTT
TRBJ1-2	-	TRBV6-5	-	CASSQGRGDYGYTF	TGTGCCAGCAGCCAAGGACGGGGTGACTATGGCTACACCTTC
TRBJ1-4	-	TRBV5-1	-	CASSVTQGNEKLFF	TGCGCCAGCAGCGTGACGCAGGGGAATGAAAAACTGTTTTTT
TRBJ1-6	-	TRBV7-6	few	CASSLIGNSPLHF	TGTGCCAGCAGCTTAATAGGGAATTCACCCCTCCACTTT
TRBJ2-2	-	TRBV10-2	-	CASSEKDPGELFF	TGCGCCAGCAGTGAGAAGGACCCCGGGGAGCTGTTTTTT
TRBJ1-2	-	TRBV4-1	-	CASSQERVSGYTF	TGCGCCAGCAGCCAAGAGCGGGTCAGTGGCTACACCTTC
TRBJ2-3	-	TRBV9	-	CASSVVRSLTDTQYF	TGTGCCAGCAGCGTAGTCCGTTCCCTCACAGATACGCAGTATTTT
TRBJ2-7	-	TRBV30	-	CAWRHFRTVSYEQYF	TGTGCCTGGAGACATTTCAGGACAGTCTCCTACGAGCAGTACTTC
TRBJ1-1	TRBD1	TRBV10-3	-	CAISKAGTENTEAFF	TGTGCCATCAGTAAGGCCGGGACAGAGAACACTGAAGCTTTCTTT
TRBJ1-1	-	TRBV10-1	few	CASSERGNTEAFF	TGCGCCAGCAGTGAACGGGGGAACACTGAAGCTTTCTTT
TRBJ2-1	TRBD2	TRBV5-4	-	CASSLGLAGFSYNEQFF	TGTGCCAGCAGCTTGGGACTAGCGGGGTTCTCCTACAATGAGCAGTTCTTC
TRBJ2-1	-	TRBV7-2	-	CASSLAARDQFF	TGTGCCAGCAGCTTAGCGGCCAGGGACCAGTTCTTC
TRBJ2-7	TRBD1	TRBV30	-	CAWKGRGRNEQYF	TGTGCCTGGAAGGGCAGGGGGCGCAACGAGCAGTACTTC
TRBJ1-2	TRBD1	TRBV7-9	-	CASSLDRGTGKYYGYTF	TGTGCCAGCAGCTTAGATAGAGGGACAGGGAAGTACTATGGCTACACCTTC
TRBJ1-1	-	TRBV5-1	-	CASSLDTTVNTEAFF	TGCGCCAGCAGCTTGGATACTACGGTGAACACTGAAGCTTTCTTT
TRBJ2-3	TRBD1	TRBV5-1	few	CASSLASPGQSDTQYF	TGCGCCAGCAGCTTGGCCAGTCCGGGACAGTCAGATACGCAGTATTTT
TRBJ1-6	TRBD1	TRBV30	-	CAWSATYGTGSRGGNSPLHF	TGTGCCTGGAGTGCGACTTACGGGACAGGGAGCCGCGGGGGTAATTCACCCCTCCACTTT
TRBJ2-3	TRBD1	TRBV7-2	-	CASSPGQGLTDTQYF	TGTGCCAGCAGCCCAGGACAGGGTTTGACAGATACGCAGTATTTT
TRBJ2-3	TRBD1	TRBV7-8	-	CASLADRGTDTQYF	TGTGCCAGTCTCGCGGACAGGGGGACAGATACGCAGTATTTT
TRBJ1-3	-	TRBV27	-	CASGKAAPGNTIYF	TGTGCCAGCGGAAAGGCAGCCCCTGGAAACACCATATATTTT
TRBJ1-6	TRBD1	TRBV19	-	CASSTGTARYSPLHF	TGTGCCAGTAGTACCGGGACAGCCCGATATTCACCCCTCCACTTT
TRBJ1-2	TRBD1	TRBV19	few	CASSPGRGYGYTF	TGTGCCAGTAGTCCCGGCAGGGGGTATGGCTACACCTTC